One sample yielded the 30 T cell receptor beta chains listed below, sequenced in a study of OX40 agonist ivuxolimab in advanced cancers. Here immunoSEQ multiplex PCR was the method, and the copy in TCRdb shows in-frame clones only, minus some. The sample consists of some 76,000 clones, about nine tenths of them appearing once. This material consisted of CD4+ or CD8+ T cells sorted from blood, taken in a trial of the OX40 agonist ivuxolimab. The receptors shown here come from an adult with an advanced solid tumor such as melanoma, head and neck, liver or kidney cancer.

V usage is TRBV28 and J usage is TRBJ1-5; D not resolved. Germline V gives CDR1 MDHEN, CDR2 SYDVKM. V was pared by 6 bases and J by 4 bases, with 4 bases between. CDR3 length: 11 residues. Written as DNA, the CDR3 is TGTGCCAGCAGGGGGAATCAGCCCCAGCATTTT. This translates into CASRGNQPQHF.

This clone was recorded only once. The rearrangement links TRBV28 to TRBJ2-2; D unclear. CDR1 and CDR2 from the germline V gene are MDHEN and SYDVKM. CDR3 length: 13 residues. V shed 3 bases and J shed 6 bases, with 8 bases lying between them. The CDR3 protein is CASSFMGSGELFF. The CDR3 nucleotides read TGTGCCAGCAGTTTTATGGGTTCCGGGGAGCTGTTTTTT.

Here the CDR3 DNA reads TGTGCCAGCAGCTCCACGACTAGCGGGCGACCCTACGAGCAGTACTTC. It codes for CASSSTTSGRPYEQYF. V and J are TRBV5-4 and TRBJ2-7; 10 nucleotides line up with TRBD2. CDR1 SGHNT and CDR2 YYREEE come from the germline V gene (reference sequence). CDR3 length: 16 residues. With 3 bases clipped from V and 2 bases from J, the junction kept 8 bases outside the gene matches.

This clone was picked up a small number of times. The chain employs TRBV27 and TRBJ1-6, with TRBD1 identical over 9 bases. Looked up from germline, CDR1 is MNHEY and CDR2 is SMNVEV (reference sequence). The CDR3 totals 16 residues. The trim removed 8 bases at V and 5 bases at J, leaving 10 bases unmatched. The CDR3 spells CASGLPRTGDNSPLHF. The CDR3 region has the DNA TGTGCCAGCGGCCTCCCAAGGACAGGGGATAATTCACCCCTCCACTTT.

Here the CDR3 reads CASSPLQEAYTTGGYTF. The CDR3 DNA reads TGTGCCAGCAGTCCGTTACAGGAGGCCTATACTACCGGTGGCTACACCTTC. V and J are TRBV28 and TRBJ1-2; a weak D match, TRBD1 (5 bases). The V gene's germline CDR1 is MDHEN and CDR2 SYDVKM. The CDR3 totals 17 residues. With 5 bases removed from V and 7 bases from J, the gap between germline ends came to 26 bases.

In its sample, this clone was seen a few times. At one of its ends the junction is not consistent with the germline gene, which may arise from a read error. The chain has TRBV7-7 and TRBJ2-7; 10 positions match TRBD2. This CDR3 has 15 residues. Germline V gene data show CDR1 as SSHAT and CDR2 as FNYEAQ (reference sequence). DNA for the CDR3: TGTGCTAGCAGCCCGTCTAGCGGGGGCTCCTACGAGCAGTACTTC. Translated, it gives CASSPSSGGSYEQYF.

V gene TRBV6-1 combines with J gene TRBJ1-3; tentatively, D is TRBD1 (5 bases). Deletions cut 4 bases from V and 0 bases from J, with 16 bases between. Germline V gene lookup returns CDR1 MNHNS and CDR2 SASEGT. The CDR3 extends over 17 amino acids. The CDR3 is CASSGGVQISSGNTIYF. In DNA form, the CDR3 reads TGTGCCAGCAGTGGAGGGGTCCAGATTTCCTCTGGAAACACCATATATTTT.

The V call is TRBV7-6, the J call TRBJ2-5; D is unresolved. Trimming took 4 bases from V and 0 from J, leaving 6 bases between them. Germline-derived CDR1 and CDR2 are SGHVS and FNYEAQ. The CDR3 spans 13 residues. The CDR3 nucleotides read TGTGCCAGCAGCTCCACGTACCAAGAGACCCAGTACTTC. It is translated as CASSSTYQETQYF.

The gene calls are TRBV9 and TRBJ2-1; D gene unclear. Trimming took off 0 bases at V and 4 bases at J, with 8 bases between the two ends. Germline assignment: CDR1 SGDLS and CDR2 YYNGEE. The CDR3 loop spans 14 amino acids. The CDR3, as DNA: TGTGCCAGCAGCGTAGTTGACTCTTACAATGAGCAGTTCTTC. Protein: CASSVVDSYNEQFF.

The chain is built from TRBV6-6 and TRBJ2-4; tentatively, D is TRBD1 (6 bases). CDR1 is MNHNY and CDR2 is SVGAGI in the germline V gene (reference sequence). The CDR3 contains 12 residues. V gave up 6 bases and J gave up 8 bases, with 11 bases separating them. CDR3 in amino acids: CASSSEGDIQYF. The CDR3 nucleotides are TGTGCCAGCAGCTCCGAGGGGGACATTCAGTACTTC.

The chain joins TRBV28 to TRBJ1-5; possibly TRBD1 for D (6 bases). Looked up from germline, CDR1 is MDHEN and CDR2 is SYDVKM. V was clipped by 5 bases and J by 9 bases, with 20 bases between them. This CDR3 has 15 residues. The chain's CDR3 is CASSPPGPLRGPQHF. The CDR3 DNA reads as TGTGCCAGCAGTCCCCCGGGACCGCTCAGGGGGCCCCAGCATTTT.

This chain connects TRBV6-5 to TRBJ2-7, with D maybe TRBD1 (6 bases). Germline V gene lookup returns CDR1 MNHEY and CDR2 SVGAGI. The CDR3 runs 15 residues. The ends were cut back, 6 bases at V and 0 bases at J, with 15 bases in the middle. DNA of the CDR3: TGTGCCAGCAGCCTGGGTGACAGGAGCTCCTACGAGCAGTACTTC. Residues: CASSLGDRSSYEQYF.

V gene TRBV7-2 combines with J gene TRBJ2-3; D is unclear. V lost 3 bases to trimming and J lost 2 bases, with 9 bases between them. CDR1 and CDR2 (germline): SGHTA, FQGNSA. This CDR3 region has 14 residues. This chain's CDR3 is CASSLSRNTDTQYF. The DNA of the CDR3 is TGTGCCAGCAGCTTGTCCAGAAACACAGATACGCAGTATTTT. Complete variable domain (other parts from reference TRBV7-2 and TRBJ2-3): GAGVSQSPSNKVTEKGKDVELRCDPISGHTALYWYRQSLGQGLEFLIYFQGNSAPDKSGLPSDRFSAERTGGSVSTLTIQRTQQEDSAVYLCASSLSRNTDTQYFGPGTRLTVL.

The chain links TRBV5-1 to TRBJ2-1; D is possibly TRBD1 (6 bases). This CDR3 is 17 amino acids long. The germline V gene encodes CDR1 SGHRS and CDR2 YFSETQ. V was cut by 3 bases and J by 6 bases, with 22 bases left in between. The CDR3 loop reads CASSSSGLTGKRNEQFF. Here the CDR3 DNA reads TGCGCCAGCAGCTCTTCTGGGCTCACAGGGAAGCGCAATGAGCAGTTCTTC.

The chain uses TRBV6-1 and TRBJ2-7; D is possibly TRBD2 (5 bases). Germline assignment: CDR1 MNHNS and CDR2 SASEGT. The length of the CDR3 is 13 residues. Trimming took 6 bases from V and 3 from J, leaving 12 bases between them. The CDR3 DNA follows: TGTGCCAGCAGGAGCGGCCCGGGCTACGAGCAGTACTTC. Translating gives CASRSGPGYEQYF.

The chain combines TRBV27 with TRBJ1-5, with no clear D. Germline lookup yields CDR1 MNHEY and CDR2 SMNVEV (reference sequence). Trimming shortened V by 5 bases and J by 5 bases, and 13 bases separated the two germline ends. This CDR3 is built from 14 residues. CDR3 nucleotides: TGTGCCAGCAGTCCCCTCTCTTATGATCAGCCCCAGCATTTT. Its translation is CASSPLSYDQPQHF.

This rearrangement joins TRBV11-3 to TRBJ2-1; D might be TRBD2 (7 bases). This CDR3 is built from 14 residues. Trimming cost V 7 bases and J 3 bases, with 13 bases left between them. Germline V gene data show CDR1 as SGHNT and CDR2 as YENEEA. For the CDR3, the DNA is TGTGCCAGCACCCCGGGGGGCGACTACAATGAGCAGTTCTTC. Translated, it gives CASTPGGDYNEQFF. The full variable domain, its missing parts supplied by reference TRBV11-3 and TRBJ2-1, is EAGVVQSPRYKIIEKKQPVAFWCNPISGHNTLYWYLQNLGQGPELLIRYENEEAVDDSQLPKDRFSAERLKGVDSTLKIQPAELGDSAVYLCASTPGGDYNEQFFGPGTRLTVL.

This clone was observed once. This chain links TRBV7-2 with TRBJ2-2; no definite D call. Trimming pared 5 bases from V and 4 bases from J, leaving 11 bases between. The CDR3 is made up of 14 amino acids. Germline V CDR1 and CDR2: SGHTA, FQGNSA. In nucleotides, the CDR3 is TGTGCCAGCAGCAAACGTAACCCCACCGGGGAGCTGTTTTTT. Translating gives CASSKRNPTGELFF.

The rearrangement uses TRBV7-3 and TRBJ2-5, with D unresolved. The germline V and J ends were trimmed by 2 bases and 5 bases, with 0 bases remaining between them. The germline V gene has CDR1 SGHTA and CDR2 FQGTGA. CDR3 size: 10 residues. The CDR3 coding sequence is TGTGCCAGCAGCTTAGAGACCCAGTACTTC. Translating it yields CASSLETQYF.

This rearrangement joins TRBV5-1 to TRBJ1-1; perhaps TRBD1 as D (6 bases). Germline CDR1 and CDR2: SGHRS and YFSETQ. Deletions cut 0 bases from V and 4 bases from J, with 10 bases between. The CDR3 runs 14 residues. The CDR3 DNA is TGCGCCAGCAGCTTGGGACAGGAGGGCACTGAAGCTTTCTTT. It encodes CASSLGQEGTEAFF.

This clone was picked up a small number of times. The V call is TRBV19, the J call TRBJ1-4; D gene unclear. Trimming stripped 4 bases from V and 3 bases from J, with 12 bases between. From germline, CDR1 is LNHDA and CDR2 SQIVND (reference sequence). CDR3 size: 15 residues. The chain's CDR3 is CASSRPGLPNEKLFF. The CDR3 DNA is TGTGCCAGTAGTAGACCGGGCCTACCTAATGAAAAACTGTTTTTT.

This sequence joins TRBV19 and TRBJ1-5; maybe TRBD1 (5 bases). Germline loops: CDR1 LNHDA, CDR2 SQIVND (reference sequence). Deletions cut 1 base from V and 6 bases from J, with 19 bases between. The CDR3 is 17 residues long. The CDR3 sequence: CASSIGRHRFMGQPQHF. The CDR3 DNA is TGTGCCAGTAGTATAGGTCGGCACAGGTTCATGGGTCAGCCCCAGCATTTT. Together with reference TRBV19 and TRBJ1-5, the CDR3 gives the full variable domain: DGGITQSPKYLFRKEGQNVTLSCEQNLNHDAMYWYRQDPGQGLRLIYYSQIVNDFQKGDIAEGYSVSREKKESFPLTVTSAQKNPTAFYLCASSIGRHRFMGQPQHFGDGTRLSIL.

The chain combines TRBV6-1 with TRBJ2-3; 9 nucleotides line up with TRBD2. J gave up 4 bases and V 8 bases, and 10 bases lay outside the gene matches. The CDR3 is made up of 15 amino acids. CDR1 and CDR2 from the germline V gene are MNHNS and SASEGT. CDR3: CASVRGAGGSDTQYF. The CDR3 DNA is TGTGCCAGCGTGAGGGGAGCGGGAGGATCAGATACGCAGTATTTT.

The sample holds a few counts of this clone. V usage is TRBV5-4 and J usage is TRBJ2-2, with D possibly being TRBD2 (6 bases). The germline V gene has CDR1 SGHNT and CDR2 YYREEE (reference sequence). The CDR3 runs to 17 residues. The V and J ends lost 4 bases and 0 bases respectively, with 16 bases between them. The CDR3 loop reads CASSPGGVFANTGELFF. In DNA form, the CDR3 reads TGTGCCAGCAGCCCCGGGGGTGTGTTCGCGAACACCGGGGAGCTGTTTTTT.

The chain carries TRBV2 and TRBJ1-3; 7 bases map to TRBD1. V trimming: 3 bases; J trimming: 4 bases; junction bases outside the gene matches: 3. This CDR3 is 14 amino acids long. Germline V gene lookup returns CDR1 SNHLY and CDR2 FYNNEI. In nucleotides, the CDR3 is TGTGCCAGCAGTGACAGGGGGGGCGGAAACACCATATATTTT. Its protein is CASSDRGGGNTIYF.

In DNA form, the CDR3 reads TGCACCAGCAGCCATTGGTACGCGGGGCGGTACAATGAGCAGTTCTTC. Translating it yields CTSSHWYAGRYNEQFF. The chain combines TRBV1 with TRBJ2-1; the table's D gene call, TRBD2, was not cross checked with the DNA. TRBV1 counts as a pseudogene. The CDR3 is 16 amino acids.

The V and J genes are TRBV7-9 and TRBJ1-5; tentative D call: TRBD1 (5 bases). The CDR3 covers 17 residues. The V and J ends lost 4 bases and 1 base respectively, with 17 bases between them. Per germline, CDR1 SEHNR and CDR2 FQNEAQ (reference sequence). CDR3 in amino acids: CASSSNTPRGSNQPQHF. DNA of the CDR3: TGTGCCAGCAGCTCAAACACCCCGAGGGGAAGCAATCAGCCCCAGCATTTT.

The chain has TRBV10-3 and TRBJ2-2; TRBD2 might be the D (6 bases). Trimming removed 0 bases from V and 6 bases from J, with 14 bases in between. The CDR3 sequence is 16 residues long. Germline lookup yields CDR1 ENHRY and CDR2 SYGVKD. The CDR3 nucleotides read TGTGCCATCAGTGAGTCCTGGGGGGACGGGGCCGGGGAGCTGTTTTTT. It is translated as CAISESWGDGAGELFF.

The CDR3: CASRPQGAGEQFF. CDR3 DNA sequence: TGTGCCAGCAGGCCCCAGGGGGCCGGTGAGCAGTTCTTC. The chain uses TRBV2 and TRBJ2-1; 8 nucleotides line up with TRBD1. CDR1 and CDR2 (germline): SNHLY, FYNNEI. J lost 9 bases, V lost 6 bases, and 7 bases had no gene match. The CDR3 sequence is 13 residues long.

The V gene is TRBV5-1, the J gene TRBJ2-5; 14 positions agree with TRBD2. V lost 4 bases, J lost 1 base, and 3 bases stayed unmatched. Germline-derived CDR1 and CDR2 are SGHRS and YFSETQ. This CDR3 spans 16 amino acids. CDR3 protein: CASSPGTSGSQETQYF. CDR3 sequence (DNA): TGCGCCAGCAGCCCCGGGACTAGCGGGAGCCAAGAGACCCAGTACTTC.